These 3 T cell receptor beta chains originate from one sample sequenced in a study of cytomegalovirus exposure and HLA in healthy donors. This PCR relied on a set of 60 Vbeta primers and 13 Jbeta primers. Clones were read by immunoSEQ multiplex PCR, and TCRdb kept only the in-frame ones, dropping some. This table holds 150,000 to 200,000 clones, 65% to 80% found once. The sample taken for sequencing was PBMCs. All receptors come from a female donor in good health and CMV-seronegative.

This chain connects TRBV9 to TRBJ2-1, with TRBD2 identical over 13 bases. CDR3 length equals 17 residues. V shed 3 bases and J 5 bases; nucleotides not matched to a gene: 8. Germline values: CDR1 SGDLS, CDR2 YYNGEE. The CDR3 nucleotides read TGTGCCAGCAGCGCCGGGACTAGCGGGGCCAAAAACAATGAGCAGTTCTTC. It translates to CASSAGTSGAKNNEQFF.

The chain carries TRBV11-2 and TRBJ1-2, with 12 positions matching TRBD1. V was clipped by 5 bases and J by 7 bases; unmatched bases: 5. CDR1 and CDR2 (germline): SGHAT, FQNNGV. There are 14 residues in the CDR3. CDR3 sequence reads: CASSLGQGASGYTF. CDR3 nucleotide sequence: TGTGCCAGCAGCCTGGGACAGGGGGCGAGTGGCTACACCTTC. The entire variable domain, with the rest obtained from reference TRBV11-2 and TRBJ1-2, is as follows: EAGVAQSPRYKIIEKRQSVAFWCNPISGHATLYWYQQILGQGPKLLIQFQNNGVVDDSQLPKDRFSAERLKGVDSTLKIQPAKLEDSAVYLCASSLGQGASGYTFGSGTRLTVV.

The rearrangement uses TRBV4-1 and TRBJ2-7; possibly TRBD2 for D (5 bases). The CDR3 is 16 residues long. With 3 bases removed from V and 3 bases from J, the gap between germline ends came to 18 bases. Germline CDR1 and CDR2: MGHRA and YSYEKL. CDR3 loop: CASSHLSELAYYEQYF. The DNA of the CDR3 is TGCGCCAGCAGCCACCTTTCGGAGCTAGCCTACTACGAGCAGTACTTC.